This is a list of T cell receptor beta chains from one sample in a study of T cells in Graves' hyperthyroidism and ophthalmopathy. TCRdb independently ran MiXCR on the multiplex PCR reads; one entry per CDR3 protein. This sample has hundreds of thousands of distinct CDR3 sequences, with 15% to 20% found just once. The source material was blood. These receptors all come from a woman in her sixties or seventies with Graves' ophthalmopathy. Both conserved end residues are part of each CDR3. Each record gives: clone size, V gene, J gene, CDR3 length, D gene, CDR3 DNA, CDR3 protein. A D gene is named only where the DNA matches it firmly. The size field is filled for only some rows; it gives once, few, many or a size class.

abundance: many; v_gene: TRBV20-1; j_gene: TRBJ2-2; len: 14; d_gene: .; CDR3nt: TGCAGTGCTAGAGAGCGGTTGTATGCCGGGGAGCTGTTTTTT; CDR3aa: CSARERLYAGELFF
abundance: many; v_gene: TRBV7-2; j_gene: TRBJ1-3; len: 15; d_gene: TRBD1; CDR3nt: TGTGCCAGCAGCTTTGGGACAGTTGGTGGAAACACCATATATTTT; CDR3aa: CASSFGTVGGNTIYF
abundance: many; v_gene: TRBV5-1; j_gene: TRBJ1-5; len: 14; d_gene: .; CDR3nt: TGCGCCAGCAGCCCGGACAGTGGCAATCAGCCCCAGCATTTT; CDR3aa: CASSPDSGNQPQHF
abundance: many; v_gene: TRBV29-1; j_gene: TRBJ1-2; len: 16; d_gene: .; CDR3nt: TGCAGCGTCTACCACCGGGACACCCAAGGACACTATGGCTACACCTTC; CDR3aa: CSVYHRDTQGHYGYTF
abundance: .; v_gene: TRBV14; j_gene: TRBJ1-4; len: 13; d_gene: .; CDR3nt: TGTGCCAGCTCAAGAGCTGCTAATGAAAAACTGTTTTTT; CDR3aa: CASSRAANEKLFF
abundance: .; v_gene: TRBV6-1; j_gene: TRBJ2-1; len: 13; d_gene: TRBD2; CDR3nt: TGTGCCAGCAGTGAAGGACTAGCATATGAGCAGTTCTTC; CDR3aa: CASSEGLAYEQFF
abundance: .; v_gene: TRBV3-1; j_gene: TRBJ1-6; len: 14; d_gene: .; CDR3nt: TGTGCCAGCAGCAGACAGGCTTTTGATTCACCCCTCCACTTT; CDR3aa: CASSRQAFDSPLHF
abundance: .; v_gene: TRBV6-4; j_gene: TRBJ2-5; len: 20; d_gene: TRBD2; CDR3nt: TGTGCCAGCAGTGACCCTATCCCCGTACTAGCGGGGGCGCAACAAGAGACCCAGTACTTC; CDR3aa: CASSDPIPVLAGAQQETQYF
abundance: many; v_gene: TRBV11-3; j_gene: TRBJ2-1; len: 15; d_gene: TRBD1; CDR3nt: TGTGCCAGCAGCCAACAGGGGGGTACCTACAATGAGCAGTTCTTC; CDR3aa: CASSQQGGTYNEQFF
abundance: many; v_gene: TRBV24-1; j_gene: TRBJ2-3; len: 17; d_gene: TRBD2; CDR3nt: TGTGCCACCAGTGACCCCGGGACTAGCGGGCACACAGATACGCAGTATTTT; CDR3aa: CATSDPGTSGHTDTQYF
abundance: many; v_gene: TRBV6-2/TRBV6-3; j_gene: TRBJ2-7; len: 13; d_gene: TRBD1; CDR3nt: TGTGCCAGCAGCGCCGGGACAGGTTTCGAGCAGTACTTC; CDR3aa: CASSAGTGFEQYF
abundance: .; v_gene: TRBV29-1; j_gene: TRBJ1-1; len: 13; d_gene: .; CDR3nt: TGCAGCGTTGGCAGTTCAGGGAACACTGAAGCTTTCTTT; CDR3aa: CSVGSSGNTEAFF
abundance: many; v_gene: TRBV6-1; j_gene: TRBJ1-5; len: 12; d_gene: .; CDR3nt: TGTGCCAGCAGTGTTGGCAATCAGCCCCAGCATTTT; CDR3aa: CASSVGNQPQHF
abundance: many; v_gene: TRBV6-6; j_gene: TRBJ1-4; len: 14; d_gene: .; CDR3nt: TGTGCCAGCAGTTATTCGACAGACTTTGAAAAACTGTTTTTT; CDR3aa: CASSYSTDFEKLFF
abundance: many; v_gene: TRBV28; j_gene: TRBJ2-1; len: 14; d_gene: TRBD2; CDR3nt: TGTGCCAGCAGTCCTAGCGGGAATTTGGATGAGCAGTTCTTC; CDR3aa: CASSPSGNLDEQFF
abundance: many; v_gene: TRBV7-3; j_gene: TRBJ2-7; len: 16; d_gene: .; CDR3nt: TGTGCCAGCAGCTTAACCACGGGCCTCCTTAACAACGAGCAGTACTTC; CDR3aa: CASSLTTGLLNNEQYF
abundance: few; v_gene: TRBV10-3; j_gene: TRBJ2-7; len: 13; d_gene: .; CDR3nt: TGTGCCATCAGTTCAACTACGGGAGACGAGCAGTACTTC; CDR3aa: CAISSTTGDEQYF
abundance: many; v_gene: TRBV7-6; j_gene: TRBJ1-1; len: 15; d_gene: .; CDR3nt: TGTGCCAGCAGCGTAGGTAGGGGTGGGGGCACTGAAGCTTTCTTT; CDR3aa: CASSVGRGGGTEAFF
abundance: many; v_gene: TRBV2; j_gene: TRBJ1-2; len: 12; d_gene: .; CDR3nt: TGTGCCAGCAGTCTTATTAAGGGGGTCTACACCTTC; CDR3aa: CASSLIKGVYTF
abundance: many; v_gene: TRBV5-1; j_gene: TRBJ2-3; len: 16; d_gene: TRBD2; CDR3nt: TGCGCCAGCAGCGGAACTAGCGGGGGGGCCAGAGATACGCAGTATTTT; CDR3aa: CASSGTSGGARDTQYF
abundance: .; v_gene: TRBV7-9; j_gene: TRBJ2-7; len: 13; d_gene: .; CDR3nt: TGTGCCAGCAGTCCCCTGGACTCCTACGAGCAGTACTTC; CDR3aa: CASSPLDSYEQYF
abundance: many; v_gene: TRBV7-8; j_gene: TRBJ2-5; len: 19; d_gene: TRBD2; CDR3nt: TGTGCCAGCAGCCAACATAGGGTAGCTTACTCTGGACTAGCAGAGACCCAGTACTTC; CDR3aa: CASSQHRVAYSGLAETQYF
abundance: few; v_gene: TRBV20-1; j_gene: TRBJ2-2; len: 14; d_gene: TRBD1; CDR3nt: TGCAGTGCCCAGGGACAGGGGCGCACCGGGGAGCTGTTTTTT; CDR3aa: CSAQGQGRTGELFF
abundance: .; v_gene: TRBV6-1; j_gene: TRBJ1-4; len: 15; d_gene: TRBD1; CDR3nt: TGTGCCAGCAGCTCTTGGGACAGGGGAGAGGAAGAACTGTTTTTT; CDR3aa: CASSSWDRGEEELFF
abundance: few; v_gene: TRBV6-1; j_gene: TRBJ1-2; len: 12; d_gene: .; CDR3nt: TGTGCCAGCAGTGTATCCAGGGGTAGCTACACCTTC; CDR3aa: CASSVSRGSYTF
abundance: .; v_gene: TRBV20-1; j_gene: TRBJ2-7; len: 14; d_gene: .; CDR3nt: TGCAGTGCTAGAGTTTTACAGGGTGCCTACGAGCAGTACTTC; CDR3aa: CSARVLQGAYEQYF
abundance: many; v_gene: TRBV6-5; j_gene: TRBJ2-1; len: 17; d_gene: TRBD2; CDR3nt: TGTGCCAGCAGTTACGGGCTAGCGGGGGTCTCCCGGGGTGAGCAGTTCTTC; CDR3aa: CASSYGLAGVSRGEQFF
abundance: many; v_gene: TRBV28; j_gene: TRBJ2-1; len: 11; d_gene: .; CDR3nt: TGTGCCAGCCATAGCAACAATGAGCAGTTCTTC; CDR3aa: CASHSNNEQFF
abundance: many; v_gene: TRBV12-3/TRBV12-4; j_gene: TRBJ1-5; len: 14; d_gene: .; CDR3nt: TGTGCCAGCAGTTCGGGGCAGTGGGGTCAGCCCCAGCATTTT; CDR3aa: CASSSGQWGQPQHF
abundance: .; v_gene: TRBV5-1; j_gene: TRBJ2-3; len: 16; d_gene: TRBD2; CDR3nt: TGCGCCAGCAGCCCGACTAGCGGGAGGGTCGGAGGTACGCAGTATTTT; CDR3aa: CASSPTSGRVGGTQYF
abundance: few; v_gene: TRBV7-2; j_gene: TRBJ1-5; len: 16; d_gene: .; CDR3nt: TGTGCCAGCAGCTTCGGCAGTACCCATAGCAATCAGCCCCAGCATTTT; CDR3aa: CASSFGSTHSNQPQHF
abundance: many; v_gene: TRBV6-2/TRBV6-3; j_gene: TRBJ2-1; len: 15; d_gene: TRBD1; CDR3nt: TGTGCCAGCAGTTACTCCAGGCAGGGGGTCAATGAGCAGTTCTTC; CDR3aa: CASSYSRQGVNEQFF
abundance: .; v_gene: TRBV6-1; j_gene: TRBJ2-2; len: 18; d_gene: TRBD2; CDR3nt: TGTGCCAGCAGCCGAACCTATGGACTAGCGGGGAACACCGGGGAGCTGTTTTTT; CDR3aa: CASSRTYGLAGNTGELFF
abundance: many; v_gene: TRBV7-2; j_gene: TRBJ1-2; len: 12; d_gene: .; CDR3nt: TGTGCCAGCAGCTTACGCAGCTATGGCTACACCTTC; CDR3aa: CASSLRSYGYTF
abundance: .; v_gene: TRBV3-1; j_gene: TRBJ1-1; len: 14; d_gene: .; CDR3nt: TGTGCCAGCAGCCAAGGGGGAGTTGTCACTGAAGCTTTCTTT; CDR3aa: CASSQGGVVTEAFF
abundance: many; v_gene: TRBV7-3; j_gene: TRBJ2-5; len: 13; d_gene: .; CDR3nt: TGTGCCAGCAGCTTACTGTCTCAAGAGACCCAGTACTTC; CDR3aa: CASSLLSQETQYF
abundance: many; v_gene: TRBV27; j_gene: TRBJ1-2; len: 14; d_gene: .; CDR3nt: TGTGCCAGCAGTCCCATGGGGGTTGGCTATGGCTACACCTTC; CDR3aa: CASSPMGVGYGYTF
abundance: .; v_gene: TRBV6-2/TRBV6-3; j_gene: TRBJ2-7; len: 14; d_gene: TRBD2; CDR3nt: TGTGCCAGCAGTATTGGGACTAGCGTCCACGAGCAGTACTTC; CDR3aa: CASSIGTSVHEQYF
abundance: many; v_gene: TRBV28; j_gene: TRBJ2-1; len: 12; d_gene: .; CDR3nt: TGTGCCAGCAGTTCGGACAACAATGAGCAGTTCTTC; CDR3aa: CASSSDNNEQFF
abundance: .; v_gene: TRBV20-1; j_gene: TRBJ2-5; len: 13; d_gene: TRBD2; CDR3nt: TGCAGTGCTGAATCGGGACTAGGGGAGACCCAGTACTTC; CDR3aa: CSAESGLGETQYF
abundance: many; v_gene: TRBV20-1; j_gene: TRBJ1-2; len: 13; d_gene: .; CDR3nt: TGCAGTGCAAGAACGACAGGCAACTATGGCTACACCTTC; CDR3aa: CSARTTGNYGYTF
abundance: few; v_gene: TRBV7-8; j_gene: TRBJ2-5; len: 13; d_gene: .; CDR3nt: TGTGCCAGCAGCCCGACGTTCCAAGAGACCCAGTACTTC; CDR3aa: CASSPTFQETQYF
abundance: few; v_gene: TRBV4-1; j_gene: TRBJ2-7; len: 13; d_gene: .; CDR3nt: TGCGCCAGCAGCCAAGATGGGAGTAGCGAGCAGTACTTC; CDR3aa: CASSQDGSSEQYF
abundance: many; v_gene: TRBV6-1; j_gene: TRBJ2-5; len: 14; d_gene: TRBD2; CDR3nt: TGTGCCAGCACCGTAGCGGGAGCAGGGGAGACCCAGTACTTC; CDR3aa: CASTVAGAGETQYF
abundance: .; v_gene: TRBV6-1; j_gene: TRBJ2-6; len: 19; d_gene: TRBD1; CDR3nt: TGTGCCAGCACCGCCCGAGGGACAGGGAACCGCTCTGGGGCCAACGTCCTGACTTTC; CDR3aa: CASTARGTGNRSGANVLTF
abundance: many; v_gene: TRBV12-3/TRBV12-4; j_gene: TRBJ2-5; len: 12; d_gene: .; CDR3nt: TGTGCCAGCAGTTTTACAGGGGAGACCCAGTACTTC; CDR3aa: CASSFTGETQYF
abundance: many; v_gene: TRBV3-1; j_gene: TRBJ1-2; len: 13; d_gene: TRBD1; CDR3nt: TGTGCCAGCAGGCCAGGGGGCAGGGGTGGCTACACCTTC; CDR3aa: CASRPGGRGGYTF
abundance: .; v_gene: TRBV5-1; j_gene: TRBJ2-1; len: 15; d_gene: TRBD1; CDR3nt: TGCGCCAGCAGCTTCCCGGACAGGGGCGGCAATGAGCAGTTCTTC; CDR3aa: CASSFPDRGGNEQFF
abundance: .; v_gene: TRBV10-2; j_gene: TRBJ1-5; len: 13; d_gene: .; CDR3nt: TGCGCCAGCAGTGGTCCAGGGAATCAGCCCCAGCATTTT; CDR3aa: CASSGPGNQPQHF
abundance: many; v_gene: TRBV3-1; j_gene: TRBJ2-7; len: 13; d_gene: .; CDR3nt: TGTGCCAGCAGCCAGAGAGGACCCTACGAGCAGTACTTC; CDR3aa: CASSQRGPYEQYF
abundance: .; v_gene: TRBV20-1; j_gene: TRBJ1-1; len: 11; d_gene: .; CDR3nt: TGCAGTGCGGGATATCTGGCTGAAGCTTTCTTT; CDR3aa: CSAGYLAEAFF
abundance: .; v_gene: TRBV4-3; j_gene: TRBJ1-2; len: 16; d_gene: .; CDR3nt: TGCGCCAGCAGCCAAGATTTCGGGGGACGATCTTATGGCTACACCTTC; CDR3aa: CASSQDFGGRSYGYTF
abundance: many; v_gene: TRBV6-2/TRBV6-3; j_gene: TRBJ2-5; len: 14; d_gene: TRBD2; CDR3nt: TGTGCCAGCAGCCAGACTAGCATCCAAGAGACCCAGTACTTC; CDR3aa: CASSQTSIQETQYF
abundance: many; v_gene: TRBV3-1; j_gene: TRBJ2-3; len: 17; d_gene: .; CDR3nt: TGTGCCAGCAGCCAAGAGTTCGGGGGGCATAGCACAGATACGCAGTATTTT; CDR3aa: CASSQEFGGHSTDTQYF